Listed below are T cell receptor beta chains from one sample, sequenced in a study of blood T cell repertoires in COVID-19. Measured with immunoSEQ multiplex PCR; TCRdb has only the in-frame clones, and not every one. The data show roughly 68,000 clones, with just under 90% seen just once and more than 6.5% held by the top ten. The specimen sequenced was peripheral blood. Every receptor here comes from a woman aged 80 or over with active COVID-19. CDR3s include the opening cysteine and the closing phenylalanine or tryptophan. A D gene is named only where the DNA matches it firmly. A row's size may be missing; if present it is once, few, many or a size class.

j_call d_call clone_size v_call cdr3_aa cdr3_nt
TRBJ1-6 TRBD1 NA TRBV25-1 CASSPGQGGYNSPLHF TGTGCCAGCAGTCCAGGACAGGGCGGATATAATTCACCCCTCCACTTT
TRBJ1-4 NA NA TRBV18 CASSPPAVSEKLFF TGTGCCAGCTCACCACCGGCTGTTTCTGAAAAACTGTTTTTT
TRBJ2-3 NA NA TRBV20-1 CSARYKDTQYF TGCAGTGCTAGGTATAAAGATACGCAGTATTTT
TRBJ2-3 TRBD2 NA TRBV18 CASSPRPGTSGVLDTQYF TGTGCCAGCTCACCTCGTCCCGGGACTAGCGGGGTGCTGGATACGCAGTATTTT
TRBJ2-3 TRBD2 NA TRBV10-3 CAISAGLAGAPDTQYF TGTGCCATCAGTGCAGGACTAGCGGGAGCACCAGATACGCAGTATTTT
TRBJ2-6 NA NA TRBV27 CALRDSGANVLTF TGTGCCCTCCGGGACTCTGGGGCCAACGTCCTGACTTTC
TRBJ1-2 TRBD1 NA TRBV7-2 CASSPRRDSPWGYTF TGTGCCAGCAGCCCTAGACGGGACAGTCCTTGGGGCTACACCTTC
TRBJ2-7 TRBD1 NA TRBV11-3 CASSLRGGEIYEQYF TGTGCCAGCAGCTTACGAGGGGGCGAAATCTACGAGCAGTACTTC
TRBJ1-1 NA NA TRBV7-2 CASSILGQNTEAFF TGTGCCAGCAGCATTCTCGGACAGAACACTGAAGCTTTCTTT
TRBJ1-2 NA NA TRBV18 CASSPPGGGNHGYTF TGTGCCAGCTCACCCCCCGGCGGGGGCAATCATGGCTACACCTTC
TRBJ2-7 NA NA TRBV5-1 CASSLEGRLTYEQYF TGCGCCAGCAGCTTGGAAGGCAGGTTGACCTACGAGCAGTACTTC
TRBJ1-3 TRBD1 NA TRBV5-4 CASSLTGVGAGNTIYF TGTGCCAGCAGCTTGACAGGGGTGGGAGCTGGAAACACCATATATTTT
TRBJ1-2 TRBD1 NA TRBV28 CASSLSDRGIGRTF TGTGCCAGCAGTTTATCCGACAGGGGCATTGGCAGAACCTTC
TRBJ1-2 NA NA TRBV7-9 CASSLVPGGGYTF TGTGCCAGCAGCTTAGTCCCGGGAGGTGGCTACACCTTC
TRBJ2-5 NA NA TRBV7-3 CASSLVGGEAETQYF TGTGCCAGCAGCTTAGTAGGGGGTGAGGCAGAGACCCAGTACTTC
TRBJ1-6 TRBD1 NA TRBV2 CASAPPTGSNSPLHF TGTGCCAGCGCCCCCCCGACAGGGTCTAATTCACCCCTCCACTTT
TRBJ2-5 TRBD1 NA TRBV4-3 CASSQEDRDETQYF TGCGCCAGCAGCCAAGAGGACAGGGACGAGACCCAGTACTTC
TRBJ2-1 TRBD2 NA TRBV27 CASSLGSGSPGDNEQFF TGTGCCAGCAGTTTAGGTAGCGGGAGCCCGGGGGACAATGAGCAGTTCTTC
TRBJ1-6 TRBD1 once TRBV5-8 CASSLQGLVNSPLHF TGTGCCAGCAGCTTACAGGGGTTGGTAAATTCACCCCTCCACTTT
TRBJ2-1 TRBD2 NA TRBV7-3 CASSWDGTRGRDEQFF TGTGCCAGCAGCTGGGATGGGACTAGGGGAAGGGATGAGCAGTTCTTC
TRBJ2-3 NA NA TRBV7-2 CASSLSPPRVGTQYF TGTGCCAGCAGCTTATCACCTCCGCGGGTGGGTACGCAGTATTTT
TRBJ2-4 TRBD1 once TRBV7-2 CASSPRQGRGGRENIQYF TGTGCCAGCAGCCCGCGACAGGGGCGAGGCGGCCGGGAAAACATTCAGTACTTC
TRBJ1-2 NA NA TRBV9 CASSGRGDTLPNYGYTF TGTGCCAGCAGCGGAAGAGGGGACACTCTTCCTAACTATGGCTACACCTTC
TRBJ2-1 TRBD2 NA TRBV5-1 CASKIGLAGQIRDYNEQFF TGCGCCAGCAAAATTGGACTAGCGGGCCAGATTCGAGATTACAATGAGCAGTTCTTC